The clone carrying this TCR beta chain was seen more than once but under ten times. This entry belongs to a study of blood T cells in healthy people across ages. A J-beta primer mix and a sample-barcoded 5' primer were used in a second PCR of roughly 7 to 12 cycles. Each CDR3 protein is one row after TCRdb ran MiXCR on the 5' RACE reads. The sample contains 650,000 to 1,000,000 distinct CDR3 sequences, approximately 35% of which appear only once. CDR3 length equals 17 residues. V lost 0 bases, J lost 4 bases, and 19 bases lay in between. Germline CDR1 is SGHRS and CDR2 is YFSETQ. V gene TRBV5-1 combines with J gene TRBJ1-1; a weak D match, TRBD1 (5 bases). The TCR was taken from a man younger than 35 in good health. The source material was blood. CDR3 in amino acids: CASSLDGEGTATTEAFF. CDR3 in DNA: TGCGCCAGCAGCTTGGATGGGGAAGGGACCGCGACCACTGAAGCTTTCTTT. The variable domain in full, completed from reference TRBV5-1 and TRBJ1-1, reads KAGVTQTPRYLIKTRGQQVTLSCSPISGHRSVSWYQQTPGQGLQFLFEYFSETQRNKGNFPGRFSGRQFSNSRSEMNVSTLELGDSALYLCASSLDGEGTATTEAFFGQGTRLTVV.